Shown below are 11 T cell receptor beta chains from a single sample sequenced in a study of blood T cells in healthy people across ages (dated by TCRdb to between 2014 and 2017). The library relied on 5' RACE. Sequencing took place on an Illumina HiSeq 2500. A second PCR of roughly 7 to 11 cycles was performed with a sample-barcoded 5' primer and a J-beta primer mix. TCRdb passed the public sequencing reads through fastp at Q25 and MiXCR, retaining productive beta sequences. Every entry covers one CDR3 protein and lists the most common genes and DNA from its rows. The sample records around 870,000 distinct CDR3 sequences, 29% of which are singletons. Around 16% of the sample belongs to the ten largest clones. The specimen sequenced was blood. Receptors were obtained from an elderly woman in good health.

This clonotype was seen more than once but under ten times. A read error is possible here, since a much larger clone lies one base away. V gene TRBV29-1 combines with J gene TRBJ1-2; 8 bases are a match to TRBD1. Germline CDR1 and CDR2: SQVTM and ANQGSEA. J was trimmed by 10 bases and V by 4 bases; bases with no gene match: 8. The CDR3 is 12 amino acids. In nucleotides, the CDR3 is TGCAGCGTTGGGACAGGGAGTGAGGACTACACCTTC. It yields the protein CSVGTGSEDYTF. Complete variable domain (other parts from reference TRBV29-1 and TRBJ1-2): SAVISQKPSRDICQRGTSLTIQCQVDSQVTMMFWYRQQPGQSLTLIATANQGSEATYESGFVIDKFPISRPNLTFSTLTVSNMSPEDSSIYLCSVGTGSEDYTFGSGTRLTVV.

Notes on this clonotype: This clone may be a read error of a much larger clone one base away. CDR3 in DNA: TGTGCCAGCAGCTCAACAGGGATAAACACTGAAGCTTTCTTT. Encoded protein: CASSSTGINTEAFF. The chain links TRBV7-2 to TRBJ1-1, with a possible D match to TRBD1 (6 bases). CDR3 length equals 14 residues. Germline loops: CDR1 SGHTA, CDR2 FQGNSA. The germline V and J ends were trimmed by 4 bases and 2 bases, with 11 bases remaining between them. Full variable domain (outside the CDR3, taken from reference TRBV7-2 and TRBJ1-1): GAGVSQSPSNKVTEKGKDVELRCDPISGHTALYWYRQSLGQGLEFLIYFQGNSAPDKSGLPSDRFSAERTGGSVSTLTIQRTQQEDSAVYLCASSSTGINTEAFFGQGTRLTVV.

This clonotype was detected only a few times. The chain recombines TRBV10-3 with TRBJ1-5, with TRBD1 matching over 7 bases. Looked up from germline, CDR1 is ENHRY and CDR2 is SYGVKD. V lost 6 bases, J lost 1 base, and 6 bases stayed unmatched. There are 15 residues in the CDR3. CDR3: CAIRQGQESNQPQHF. The CDR3 DNA is TGTGCCATCAGACAGGGGCAGGAGAGCAATCAGCCCCAGCATTTT.

This clonotype turned up a few times. The rearrangement uses TRBV28 and TRBJ1-2; no definite D call. CDR3 length equals 13 residues. V gave up 1 base and J gave up 7 bases, with 10 bases separating them. CDR1 and CDR2 (germline): MDHEN, SYDVKM. CDR3 residues: CASSLSKGFGYTF. The CDR3 bases are TGTGCCAGCAGTTTATCAAAAGGGTTTGGCTACACCTTC.

Here the CDR3 reads CAITTGLIRTGANTGELFF. The DNA for the CDR3 is TGTGCCATTACCACTGGCCTTATAAGGACAGGGGCGAACACCGGGGAGCTGTTTTTT. The J gene is TRBJ2-2, the V gene TRBV28, with 9 positions matching TRBD1. Germline V gene sequence: CDR1 MDHEN, CDR2 SYDVKM. This CDR3 comprises 19 residues. V lost 10 bases, J lost 0 bases, and 18 bases stayed unmatched.

At least ten counts were recorded for this clonotype. The chain uses TRBV29-1 and TRBJ2-5, with 11 bases lining up with TRBD1. The V gene's germline CDR1 is SQVTM and CDR2 ANQGSEA. The CDR3 totals 13 residues. V shed 4 bases and J 10 bases; nucleotides not matched to a gene: 8. The CDR3, as DNA: TGCAGCGTTGGGGGTCGGGGACAGGGGGTCCAGTACTTC. Translated, it gives CSVGGRGQGVQYF.

This clonotype was detected ten times or more. This chain links TRBV6-5 with TRBJ2-1; no firm D call. Trimming took 0 bases from V and 5 from J, leaving 11 bases between them. CDR3 length: 15 amino acids. Germline CDR1 reads MNHEY; CDR2 reads SVGAGI. In DNA, the CDR3 is TGTGCCAGCAGTTACTCAAGGGATGGAGACAATGAGCAGTTCTTC. Residues: CASSYSRDGDNEQFF.

In DNA form, the CDR3 reads TGTGCCAGCAGCCAAGGGACAGGGGGCCTCAATGAGCAGTTCTTC. It encodes CASSQGTGGLNEQFF. The rearrangement joins TRBV14 to TRBJ2-1; 11 nucleotides agree with TRBD1. V shed 1 base and J 6 bases; nucleotides not matched to a gene: 2. This CDR3 is built from 15 residues. Germline V gene lookup returns CDR1 SGHDN and CDR2 FVKESK.

This clonotype was counted ten times or more. This sequence joins TRBV7-9 and TRBJ2-5, with D tentatively TRBD1 or TRBD2 (5 bases each). V lost 5 bases and J lost 4, with 14 bases in between. This CDR3 has 14 amino acids. Germline V gene lookup returns CDR1 SEHNR and CDR2 FQNEAQ (reference sequence). CDR3 in DNA: TGTGCCAGCAGCCCCCCCGGGACGTCAGAGACCCAGTACTTC. As protein: CASSPPGTSETQYF.

In regard to this clonotype: Mismatch with germline at one junction end may stem from a read error. The chain is built from TRBV7-2 and TRBJ1-1; no firm D call. The germline V gene encodes CDR1 SGHTA and CDR2 FQGNSA. The CDR3 extends over 12 amino acids. In DNA, the CDR3 is TGTGCAAGCAGCTTCCCCCCCGGAGATGCTTTCTTT. Protein product: CASSFPPGDAFF.

The chain combines TRBV5-1 with TRBJ2-2; D not certain. CDR3 length equals 11 residues. V was trimmed by 4 bases and J by 6 bases, leaving 4 bases between them. The V gene's germline CDR1 is SGHRS and CDR2 YFSETQ. As DNA, the CDR3 is TGCGCCAGCAGCCGCCCCGGGGAGCTGTTTTTT. Its protein product is CASSRPGELFF.